This T cell receptor (beta chain) stems from a study of T cell changes during pregnancy in multiple sclerosis. The repertoire was sequenced with immunoSEQ multiplex PCR; TCRdb's copy has only in-frame clones and lacks some. The sample records fewer than 50,000 clones, 80% to 95% being singletons. CDR3 size: 17 residues. Germline V gives CDR1 SGHRS, CDR2 YFSETQ. V lost 0 bases to trimming and J lost 1 base, with 16 bases between them. The J gene is TRBJ1-1, the V gene TRBV5-1, with a possible D match to TRBD1 (5 bases). The starting material was CD8+ T cells from peripheral blood mononuclear cells, obtained in the first trimester of pregnancy. This TCR was recovered from a female donor with multiple sclerosis, enrolled in a pregnancy study. The CDR3 region is CASSLAGQGGANTEAFF. The CDR3 DNA sequence: TGCGCCAGCAGCTTGGCCGGGCAGGGAGGGGCGAACACTGAAGCTTTCTTT.